Sequencing of this T cell receptor (beta chain) was carried out in a study of early T cells in non-severe SARS-CoV-2 infection. J was trimmed by 5 bases and V by 6 bases; bases with no gene match: 6. Germline V lookup: CDR1 DFQATT, CDR2 SNEGSKA (reference sequence). This CDR3 contains 14 residues. This clonotype was counted at least ten times. TCRdb independently ran MiXCR on the 5' RACE reads; one entry per CDR3 protein. The sample carries 26,000 or so distinct CDR3 sequences, roughly 4% recorded once. This sequence was found in an adult who was a healthcare worker with PCR-confirmed SARS-CoV-2 infection or an uninfected control (not recorded which). The V gene is TRBV20-1, the J gene TRBJ2-3; 12 positions agree with TRBD2. The sequenced material came from whole blood. The CDR3 bases are TGCAGTGCCCCACTAGCGGGGGGCGGAGATACGCAGTATTTT. This translates into CSAPLAGGGDTQYF.